This T cell receptor (beta chain) emerged from a study of regulatory T cells in long-lasting Graves disease. This clonotype came up many times. Time point: newly diagnosed GD, antithyroid drugs for less than 3 months. From PBMCs, RNA was extracted and then used to make the TCR library. With iRepertoire HTBI primers and Arm-PCR of CDR3 regions, TCR beta libraries were built. A single record per CDR3 protein comes from TCRdb applying MiXCR to the multiplex PCR reads. Of about 560,000 distinct CDR3 sequences in the sample, about 15% were seen once. This CDR3 is 14 amino acids long. The germline CDR1 and CDR2 sequences are SNHLY and FYNNEI. With V trimmed by 8 bases and J by 1 base, 4 bases remained unmatched. This sample also appeared in a second study, on T cells in Graves' hyperthyroidism and ophthalmopathy. That work adds: Ophthalmopathy got predicted by the model a median about 6.7 months before its onset.

The chain joins TRBV2 to TRBJ2-2, with 7 bases aligning to TRBD1. This TCR derives from a man aged 18 to 29 with Graves disease. Sequencing was performed on peripheral blood mononuclear cells (PBMCs), taken at new diagnosis, from a patient treated with antithyroid drugs. CDR3 region: CASLRTGNTGELFF. The CDR3, as DNA: TGTGCCAGCTTACGGACAGGGAACACCGGGGAGCTGTTTTTT.